A single sample is the source of the 22 T cell receptor beta chains below, sequenced in a study of cytomegalovirus exposure and HLA in healthy donors. PCR amplification relied on 60 Vbeta primers (plus 13 Jbeta primers). Here immunoSEQ multiplex PCR was the method, and the copy in TCRdb shows in-frame clones only, minus some. The table records around 130,000 clones, about 74% of them present only once. The specimen sequenced was PBMCs. These receptor sequences come from a man aged 35-49 years in good health and CMV-seropositive.

The genes are TRBV5-1 and TRBJ2-2, with 7 bases that match TRBD1. With 4 bases clipped from V and 4 bases from J, the junction kept 7 bases outside the gene matches. The V gene's germline CDR1 is SGHRS and CDR2 YFSETQ. CDR3 length: 15 amino acids. DNA for the CDR3: TGCGCCAGCAGCCTTCAGGGGGTCGGCACCGGGGAGCTGTTTTTT. As protein: CASSLQGVGTGELFF.

This rearrangement joins TRBV2 to TRBJ1-4; D not resolved. CDR1 and CDR2 (germline): SNHLY, FYNNEI. The CDR3 is 11 residues long. The V and J ends lost 8 bases and 13 bases respectively, with 14 bases between them. CDR3 in amino acids: CASGAPLGLFF. As DNA, the CDR3 is TGTGCCAGCGGAGCCCCGTTGGGACTGTTTTTT.

The V and J genes are TRBV14 and TRBJ2-3, with 7 bases identical to TRBD2. V lost 5 bases, J lost 5 bases, and 16 bases stayed unmatched. Germline V gene sequence: CDR1 SGHDN, CDR2 FVKESK. This CDR3 has 17 amino acids. CDR3 DNA: TGTGCCAGCAGCTTAAATCCGGGACTACGGTCCGTAGATACGCAGTATTTT. Protein: CASSLNPGLRSVDTQYF.

The rearrangement joins TRBV7-2 to TRBJ2-4; 7 bases align to TRBD1. J lost 8 bases, V lost 5 bases, and 15 bases had no gene match. CDR1 and CDR2 (germline): SGHTA, FQGNSA. The CDR3 spans 16 residues. CDR3 DNA: TGTGCCAGCAGCCCGGGGACAGTGAGCTTCGGGTACATTCAGTACTTC. It translates to CASSPGTVSFGYIQYF.

The chain uses TRBV6-1 and TRBJ1-6; TRBD1 matches 7 bases. J was trimmed by 8 bases and V by 7 bases; bases with no gene match: 8. There are 14 residues in the CDR3. The germline gives CDR1 MNHNS, CDR2 SASEGT. The CDR3 spells CASIQGQPYSPLHF. In DNA, the CDR3 is TGTGCCAGCATCCAGGGACAGCCCTATTCACCCCTCCACTTT.

This sequence joins TRBV28 and TRBJ2-7; perhaps TRBD1 as D (6 bases). The length of the CDR3 is 13 residues. V was shortened by 10 bases and J by 1 base, with 14 bases between the two germline ends. CDR1 is MDHEN, CDR2 SYDVKM, per germline. The CDR3: CATYRATSYEQYF. CDR3 sequence (DNA): TGTGCCACCTACAGGGCTACTTCCTACGAGCAGTACTTC. The full variable domain, in which reference TRBV28 and TRBJ2-7 provide the parts outside the CDR3, is DVKVTQSSRYLVKRTGEKVFLECVQDMDHENMFWYRQDPGLGLRLIYFSYDVKMKEKGDIPEGYSVSREKKERFSLILESASTNQTSMYLCATYRATSYEQYFGPGTRLTVT.

The rearrangement joins TRBV19 to TRBJ1-1, with D possibly being TRBD1 (6 bases). V dropped 6 bases and J dropped 1 base, with 15 bases sitting between them. There are 15 residues in the CDR3. Germline loops: CDR1 LNHDA, CDR2 SQIVND (reference sequence). As DNA, the CDR3 is TGTGCCAGTAGGGAGGCAGGGGCTCCGAACACTGAAGCTTTCTTT. Protein product: CASREAGAPNTEAFF.

This rearrangement joins TRBV19 to TRBJ2-7; D perhaps matches TRBD2 (6 bases). The germline V gene encodes CDR1 LNHDA and CDR2 SQIVND (reference sequence). Deletions cut 6 bases from V and 2 bases from J, with 17 bases between. The CDR3 runs 15 residues. The CDR3 nucleotides read TGTGCCAGTAGACTAGAACTGGGCGGGACCTACGAGCAGTACTTC. Translation gives CASRLELGGTYEQYF. The complete variable domain, with remaining parts taken from reference TRBV19 and TRBJ2-7, reads DGGITQSPKYLFRKEGQNVTLSCEQNLNHDAMYWYRQDPGQGLRLIYYSQIVNDFQKGDIAEGYSVSREKKESFPLTVTSAQKNPTAFYLCASRLELGGTYEQYFGPGTRLTVT.

The V gene is TRBV28, the J gene TRBJ2-6; D is unclear. This CDR3 is built from 17 residues. The V end was cut by 2 bases, the J end by 2 bases, with 13 bases between. From germline, CDR1 is MDHEN and CDR2 SYDVKM. The CDR3 sequence is CASSLKVPGTGANVLTF. CDR3 nucleotides: TGTGCCAGCAGTTTAAAAGTGCCTGGCACTGGGGCCAACGTCCTGACTTTC.

V usage is TRBV2 and J usage is TRBJ2-7; perhaps TRBD1 as D (5 bases). Germline CDR1 SNHLY, CDR2 FYNNEI. V was trimmed by 6 bases and J by 2 bases, leaving 11 bases between them. This CDR3 has 13 amino acids. CDR3 sequence reads: CASRNQGPYEQYF. The DNA of the CDR3 is TGTGCCAGCAGGAACCAGGGTCCCTACGAGCAGTACTTC.

V and J are TRBV7-9 and TRBJ2-2; no definite D call. The CDR3 has 15 residues. Germline V lookup: CDR1 SEHNR, CDR2 FQNEAQ (reference sequence). The ends were cut back, 5 bases at V and 1 base at J, with 11 bases in the middle. CDR3 region: CASSLAALNTGELFF. In DNA, the CDR3 is TGTGCCAGCAGCCTGGCGGCCCTGAACACCGGGGAGCTGTTTTTT.

This chain uses TRBV19 with TRBJ2-5; 14 bases are a match to TRBD2. This CDR3 has 16 amino acids. Trimming cost V 3 bases and J 4 bases; bases outside gene matches: 4. Germline CDR1 is LNHDA and CDR2 is SQIVND (reference sequence). Here the CDR3 DNA reads TGTGCCAGTAGTATGGGACTAGCGGGGGAGGGAGAGACCCAGTACTTC. Translating it yields CASSMGLAGEGETQYF.

The chain has TRBV7-6 and TRBJ1-1; 11 bases agree with TRBD1. CDR1 and CDR2 (germline): SGHVS, FNYEAQ. After removal of 5 bases from V and 6 bases from J, the junction contained 8 bases not matched to a gene. The CDR3 extends over 15 amino acids. Here the CDR3 reads CASSQIPGQGAEAFF. In nucleotides, the CDR3 is TGTGCCAGCAGCCAAATACCGGGACAGGGGGCTGAAGCTTTCTTT.

The rearrangement links TRBV25-1 to TRBJ2-7, with D maybe TRBD1 (6 bases). CDR1 and CDR2 from the germline V gene are MGHDK and SYGVNS. V was cut by 2 bases and J by 6 bases, with 14 bases left in between. The CDR3 covers 14 residues. The CDR3 DNA follows: TGTGCCAGCAGTGAACCAACCTACAGGGCCGAGCAGTACTTC. Encoded protein: CASSEPTYRAEQYF.

The rearrangement uses TRBV29-1 and TRBJ2-1; no firm D call. The V gene's germline CDR1 is SQVTM and CDR2 ANQGSEA. V dropped 4 bases and J dropped 8 bases, with 3 bases sitting between them. There are 9 residues in the CDR3. The CDR3 DNA is TGCAGCGTTGCGTATGAGCAGTTCTTC. Translation: CSVAYEQFF.

This clone was picked up one time. The V gene is TRBV5-1, the J gene TRBJ1-3, with unresolved D. Germline CDR1 SGHRS, CDR2 YFSETQ. The CDR3 loop spans 16 amino acids. V lost 4 bases and J 0 bases, leaving 14 bases between the germline ends. CDR3 DNA: TGCGCCAGCAGCCCAAACAGCGGTTCCTCTGGAAACACCATATATTTT. It encodes CASSPNSGSSGNTIYF.

The rearrangement uses TRBV6-5 and TRBJ1-1; TRBD1 aligns across 10 bases. The V gene end was trimmed by 4 bases and the J gene end by 4 bases; junction bases not matched to a gene: 6. The CDR3 is 15 residues long. Germline V gene data show CDR1 as MNHEY and CDR2 as SVGAGI. CDR3 coding DNA: TGTGCCAGCAGTTTCGACCGGACAGGGGGCACTGAAGCTTTCTTT. It translates to CASSFDRTGGTEAFF.

The rearrangement links TRBV7-9 to TRBJ2-3; weak D call: TRBD1 (6 bases). V was pared by 2 bases and J by 1 base, with 10 bases between. The CDR3 has 15 amino acids. CDR1 is SEHNR and CDR2 is FQNEAQ in the germline V gene (reference sequence). The CDR3 DNA reads TGTGCCAGCAGCTTATCGGCAGGGGGCACAGATACGCAGTATTTT. It translates to CASSLSAGGTDTQYF.

This chain uses TRBV6-5 with TRBJ1-3; D not certain. CDR1 MNHEY and CDR2 SVGAGI come from the germline V gene. Trimming cost V 2 bases and J 0 bases, with 11 bases left between them. The CDR3 contains 16 residues. The CDR3 protein is CASSYAAGGSGNTIYF. The CDR3 DNA is TGTGCCAGCAGTTACGCCGCCGGAGGCTCTGGAAACACCATATATTTT.

This clone was recorded a few times. The V and J genes are TRBV7-8 and TRBJ2-1, with 7 bases that match TRBD1. The V gene's germline CDR1 is SGHVS and CDR2 FQNEAQ. The ends lost 3 bases at V and 0 bases at J; junction bases unmatched: 8. The CDR3 covers 17 residues. The CDR3 DNA reads as TGTGCCAGCAGCTTGCTCCTCAGGGGGAGCTCCTACAATGAGCAGTTCTTC. Its translation is CASSLLLRGSSYNEQFF.

In this sample, this clone turned up once. The chain combines TRBV5-4 with TRBJ2-7; possibly TRBD1 for D (5 bases). The CDR3 totals 12 residues. Germline CDR1 is SGHNT and CDR2 is YYREEE (reference sequence). V was shortened by 3 bases and J by 2 bases, with 6 bases between the two germline ends. CDR3 amino acids: CASSSDTYEQYF. CDR3 coding DNA: TGTGCCAGCAGCTCGGACACCTACGAGCAGTACTTC. Based on the CDR3 plus reference TRBV5-4 and TRBJ2-7, the full variable domain is ETGVTQSPTHLIKTRGQQVTLRCSSQSGHNTVSWYQQALGQGPQFIFQYYREEENGRGNFPPRFSGLQFPNYSSELNVNALELDDSALYLCASSSDTYEQYFGPGTRLTVT.

The rearrangement joins TRBV10-1 to TRBJ2-7; TRBD1 aligns across 7 bases. Germline lookup yields CDR1 WNHNN and CDR2 SYGVQD (reference sequence). The CDR3 runs to 16 residues. Germline trimming cut 2 bases from V and 2 bases from J; bases unmatched to any gene: 9. CDR3 sequence reads: CASSETDRVTPYEQYF. CDR3 nucleotide sequence: TGCGCCAGCAGTGAGACCGACAGGGTTACACCCTACGAGCAGTACTTC.